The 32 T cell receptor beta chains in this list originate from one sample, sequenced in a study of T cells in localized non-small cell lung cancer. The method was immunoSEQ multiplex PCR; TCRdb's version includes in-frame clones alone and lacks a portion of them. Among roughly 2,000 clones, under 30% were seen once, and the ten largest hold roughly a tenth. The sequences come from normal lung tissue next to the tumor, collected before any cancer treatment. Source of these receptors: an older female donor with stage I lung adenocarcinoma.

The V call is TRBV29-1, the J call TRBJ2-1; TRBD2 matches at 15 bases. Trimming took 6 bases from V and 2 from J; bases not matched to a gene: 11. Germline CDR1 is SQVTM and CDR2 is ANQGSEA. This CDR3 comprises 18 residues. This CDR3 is CSVAPGTSGRTAYNEQFF. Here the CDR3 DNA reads TGCAGCGTCGCCCCGGGGACTAGCGGGAGGACCGCCTACAATGAGCAGTTCTTC.

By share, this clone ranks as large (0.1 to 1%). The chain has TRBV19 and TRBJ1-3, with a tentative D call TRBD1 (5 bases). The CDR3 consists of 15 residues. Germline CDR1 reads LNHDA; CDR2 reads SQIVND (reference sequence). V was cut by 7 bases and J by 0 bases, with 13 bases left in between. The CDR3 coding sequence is TGTGCCAGTATTGGGACTGCAGGCTCTGGAAACACCATATATTTT. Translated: CASIGTAGSGNTIYF.

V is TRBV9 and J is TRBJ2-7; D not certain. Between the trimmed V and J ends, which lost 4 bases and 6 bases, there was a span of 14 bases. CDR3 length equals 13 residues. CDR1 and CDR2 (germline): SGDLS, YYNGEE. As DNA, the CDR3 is TGTGCCAGCAGCCCACCCAACTCTGGCGAGCAGTACTTC. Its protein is CASSPPNSGEQYF.

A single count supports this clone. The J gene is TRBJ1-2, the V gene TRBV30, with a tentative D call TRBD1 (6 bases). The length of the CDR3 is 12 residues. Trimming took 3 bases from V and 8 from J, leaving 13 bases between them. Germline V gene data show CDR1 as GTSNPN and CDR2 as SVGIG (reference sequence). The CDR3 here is CAWSGGGEGYTF. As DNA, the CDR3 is TGTGCCTGGAGCGGAGGGGGGGAAGGCTACACCTTC.

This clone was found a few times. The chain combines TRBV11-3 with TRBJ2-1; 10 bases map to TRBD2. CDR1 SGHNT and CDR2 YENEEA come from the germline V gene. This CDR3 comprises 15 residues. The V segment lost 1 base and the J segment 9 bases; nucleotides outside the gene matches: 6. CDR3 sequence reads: CASSLVLAGRGEQFF. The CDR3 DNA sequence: TGTGCCAGCAGCTTAGTACTAGCGGGAAGGGGTGAGCAGTTCTTC.

The CDR3 sequence: CASREGQADTGELFF. Written as DNA, the CDR3 is TGTGCCAGCAGGGAGGGACAGGCGGACACCGGGGAGCTGTTTTTT. This rearrangement joins TRBV11-3 to TRBJ2-2, with 8 positions matching TRBD1. Germline V gives CDR1 SGHNT, CDR2 YENEEA. The junction had 6 bases not matched to a gene; V was cut back by 6 bases and J by 3 bases. The CDR3 length is 15 residues. Based on the CDR3 plus reference TRBV11-3 and TRBJ2-2, the full variable domain is EAGVVQSPRYKIIEKKQPVAFWCNPISGHNTLYWYLQNLGQGPELLIRYENEEAVDDSQLPKDRFSAERLKGVDSTLKIQPAELGDSAVYLCASREGQADTGELFFGEGSRLTVL.

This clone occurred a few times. Here the CDR3 reads CASLSPITGLGINEQFF. The DNA for the CDR3 is TGTGCCAGCCTGTCCCCCATAACGGGACTAGGTATCAATGAGCAGTTCTTC. V gene TRBV12-5 combines with J gene TRBJ2-1, with TRBD2 matching 8 bases. Germline CDR1 LGHNT, CDR2 FRNRAP. The CDR3 runs 17 residues. Using reference TRBV12-5 and TRBJ2-1 for the parts outside the CDR3, the full variable domain is DARVTQTPRHKVTEMGQEVTMRCQPILGHNTVFWYRQTMMQGLELLAYFRNRAPLDDSGMPKDRFSAEMPDATLATLKIQPSEPRDSAVYFCASLSPITGLGINEQFFGPGTRLTVL.

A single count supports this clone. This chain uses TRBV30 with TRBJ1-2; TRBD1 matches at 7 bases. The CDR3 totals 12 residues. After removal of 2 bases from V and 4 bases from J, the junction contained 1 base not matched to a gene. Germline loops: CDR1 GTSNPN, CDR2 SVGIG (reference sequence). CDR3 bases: TGTGCCTGGAGTCGGGACAGCTATGGCTACACCTTC. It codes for CAWSRDSYGYTF.

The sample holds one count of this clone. CDR3 sequence (DNA): TGTGCCAGCAGCCAACGGACAGGGGCGGGCACCGGGGAGCTGTTTTTT. This encodes CASSQRTGAGTGELFF. The genes are TRBV14 and TRBJ2-2; 9 nucleotides match TRBD1. Germline lookup yields CDR1 SGHDN and CDR2 FVKESK. Trimming removed 2 bases from V and 4 bases from J; junction bases left unmatched: 5. The CDR3 is 16 amino acids.

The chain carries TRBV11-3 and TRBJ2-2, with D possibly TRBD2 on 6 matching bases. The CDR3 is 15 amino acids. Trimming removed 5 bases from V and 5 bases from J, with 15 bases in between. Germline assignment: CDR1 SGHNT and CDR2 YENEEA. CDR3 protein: CASSGGAGSTGELFF. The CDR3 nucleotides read TGTGCCAGCAGCGGGGGAGCGGGCAGTACCGGGGAGCTGTTTTTT.

CDR3 loop: CASSYALGQVEHEQYF. DNA for the CDR3: TGTGCCAGCAGTTACGCCCTGGGACAGGTAGAACACGAGCAGTACTTC. The V call is TRBV6-8, the J call TRBJ2-7; 8 positions agree with TRBD1. This CDR3 contains 16 residues. V lost 2 bases and J lost 5; bases outside the gene matches: 11. CDR1 and CDR2 (germline): MNHGY, SAAAGT.

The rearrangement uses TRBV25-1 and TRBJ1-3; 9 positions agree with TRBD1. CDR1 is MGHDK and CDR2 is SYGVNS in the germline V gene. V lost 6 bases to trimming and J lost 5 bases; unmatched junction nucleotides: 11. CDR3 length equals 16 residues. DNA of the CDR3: TGTGCCAGCAGCGGGACCACAGGGGGCCAAAGAAACACCATATATTTT. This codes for CASSGTTGGQRNTIYF.

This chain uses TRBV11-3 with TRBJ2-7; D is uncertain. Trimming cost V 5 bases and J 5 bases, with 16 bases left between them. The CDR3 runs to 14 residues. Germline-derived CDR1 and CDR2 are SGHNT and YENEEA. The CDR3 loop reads CASSPNIGIDEQYF. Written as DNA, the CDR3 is TGTGCCAGCAGCCCCAACATAGGGATTGACGAGCAGTACTTC.

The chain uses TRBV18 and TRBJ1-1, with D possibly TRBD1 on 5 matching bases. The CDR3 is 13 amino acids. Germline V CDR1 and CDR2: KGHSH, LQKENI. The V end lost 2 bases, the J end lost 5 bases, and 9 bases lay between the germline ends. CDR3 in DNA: TGTGCCAGCTCACCATCAGGGCGAACTGAAGCTTTCTTT. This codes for CASSPSGRTEAFF.

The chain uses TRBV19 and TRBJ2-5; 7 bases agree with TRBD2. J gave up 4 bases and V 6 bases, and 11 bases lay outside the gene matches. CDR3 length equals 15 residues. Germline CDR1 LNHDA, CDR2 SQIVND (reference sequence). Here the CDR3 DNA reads TGTGCCAGTAGCGGGGCGGCGGGAGTATCAGAGACCCAGTACTTC. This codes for CASSGAAGVSETQYF.

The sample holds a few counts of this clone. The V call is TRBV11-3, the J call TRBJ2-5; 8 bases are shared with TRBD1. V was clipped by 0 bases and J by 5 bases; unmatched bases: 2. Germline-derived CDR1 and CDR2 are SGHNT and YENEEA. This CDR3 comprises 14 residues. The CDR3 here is CASSLDRGQETQYF. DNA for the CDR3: TGTGCCAGCAGCTTAGACAGGGGGCAGGAGACCCAGTACTTC. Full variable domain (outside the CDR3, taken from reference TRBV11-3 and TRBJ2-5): EAGVVQSPRYKIIEKKQPVAFWCNPISGHNTLYWYLQNLGQGPELLIRYENEEAVDDSQLPKDRFSAERLKGVDSTLKIQPAELGDSAVYLCASSLDRGQETQYFGPGTRLLVL.

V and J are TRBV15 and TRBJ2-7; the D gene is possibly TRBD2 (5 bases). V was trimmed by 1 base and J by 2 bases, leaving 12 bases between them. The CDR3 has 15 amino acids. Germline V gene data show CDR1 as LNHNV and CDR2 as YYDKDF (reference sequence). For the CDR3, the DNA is TGTGCCACCAGCAGAGCTCGCGCGGAGGCCTACGAGCAGTACTTC. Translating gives CATSRARAEAYEQYF.

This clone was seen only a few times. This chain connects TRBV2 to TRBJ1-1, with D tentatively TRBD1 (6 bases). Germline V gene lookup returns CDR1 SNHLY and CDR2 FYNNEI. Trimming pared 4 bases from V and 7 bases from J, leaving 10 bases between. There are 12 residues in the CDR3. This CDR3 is CASSGGGGEAFF. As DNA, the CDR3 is TGTGCCAGCAGTGGAGGGGGGGGTGAAGCTTTCTTT.

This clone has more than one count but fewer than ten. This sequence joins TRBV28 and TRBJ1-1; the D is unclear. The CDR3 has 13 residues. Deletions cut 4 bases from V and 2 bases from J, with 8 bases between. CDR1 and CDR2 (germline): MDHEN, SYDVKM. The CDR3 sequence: CASSSPQNTEAFF. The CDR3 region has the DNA TGTGCCAGCAGTTCCCCGCAAAACACTGAAGCTTTCTTT.

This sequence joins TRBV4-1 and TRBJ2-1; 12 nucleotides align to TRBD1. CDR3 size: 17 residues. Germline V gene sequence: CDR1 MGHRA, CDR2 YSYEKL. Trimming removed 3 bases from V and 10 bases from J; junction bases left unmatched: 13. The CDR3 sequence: CASSQVSRDRGQGEQFF. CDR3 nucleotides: TGCGCCAGCAGCCAGGTTTCGAGGGACAGGGGGCAAGGAGAGCAGTTCTTC.

For the CDR3, the DNA is TGTGCCAGCAGCTCCTACAGGGTAAGCTCCTACAATGAGCAGTTCTTC. Residues: CASSSYRVSSYNEQFF. The chain links TRBV11-3 to TRBJ2-1; weak D call: TRBD1 (6 bases). From germline, CDR1 is SGHNT and CDR2 YENEEA. V lost 4 bases and J 0 bases, leaving 13 bases between the germline ends. This CDR3 contains 16 residues.

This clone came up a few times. Here the CDR3 reads CASSIGAAGANVLTF. The CDR3 DNA follows: TGTGCCAGCAGCATAGGGGCGGCCGGGGCCAACGTCCTGACTTTC. The V and J genes are TRBV11-3 and TRBJ2-6, with a tentative D call TRBD1 (5 bases). The germline CDR1 and CDR2 sequences are SGHNT and YENEEA. CDR3 length equals 15 residues. V dropped 5 bases and J dropped 4 bases, with 12 bases sitting between them. Full variable domain (outside the CDR3, taken from reference TRBV11-3 and TRBJ2-6): EAGVVQSPRYKIIEKKQPVAFWCNPISGHNTLYWYLQNLGQGPELLIRYENEEAVDDSQLPKDRFSAERLKGVDSTLKIQPAELGDSAVYLCASSIGAAGANVLTFGAGSRLTVL.

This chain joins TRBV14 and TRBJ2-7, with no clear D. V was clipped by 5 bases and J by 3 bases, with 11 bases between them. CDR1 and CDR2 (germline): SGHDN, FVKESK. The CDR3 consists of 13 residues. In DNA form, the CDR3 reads TGTGCCAGCAGCTCCTATGACGGCTACGAGCAGTACTTC. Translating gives CASSSYDGYEQYF.

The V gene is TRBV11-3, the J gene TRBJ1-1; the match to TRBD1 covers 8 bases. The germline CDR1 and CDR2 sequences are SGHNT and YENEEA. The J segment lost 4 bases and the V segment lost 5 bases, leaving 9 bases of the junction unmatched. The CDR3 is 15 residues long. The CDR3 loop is CASSQGQGQGTEAFF. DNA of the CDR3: TGTGCCAGCAGCCAAGGACAGGGCCAGGGCACTGAAGCTTTCTTT.

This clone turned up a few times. The CDR3 region is CASNPGTGATYEQYF. CDR3 bases: TGTGCCAGCAACCCTGGGACAGGGGCGACCTACGAGCAGTACTTC. The rearrangement uses TRBV6-8 and TRBJ2-7; TRBD1 agrees at 10 bases. The germline gives CDR1 MNHGY, CDR2 SAAAGT. CDR3 length: 15 amino acids. J was trimmed by 2 bases and V by 7 bases; bases with no gene match: 8.

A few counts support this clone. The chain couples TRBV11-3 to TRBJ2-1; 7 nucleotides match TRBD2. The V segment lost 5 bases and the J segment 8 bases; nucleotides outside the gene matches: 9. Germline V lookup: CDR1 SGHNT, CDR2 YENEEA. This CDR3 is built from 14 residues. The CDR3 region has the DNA TGTGCCAGCAGCCGCGACGGGGGGAGCTATGAGCAGTTCTTC. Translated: CASSRDGGSYEQFF.

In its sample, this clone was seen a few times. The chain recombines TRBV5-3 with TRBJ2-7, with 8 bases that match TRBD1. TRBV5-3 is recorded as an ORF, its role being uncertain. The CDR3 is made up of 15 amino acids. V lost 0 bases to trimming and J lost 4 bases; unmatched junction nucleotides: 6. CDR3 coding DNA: TGTGCCAGAAGCTTGGGGGGGACAGGAGGGTACGAGCAGTACTTC. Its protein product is CARSLGGTGGYEQYF.

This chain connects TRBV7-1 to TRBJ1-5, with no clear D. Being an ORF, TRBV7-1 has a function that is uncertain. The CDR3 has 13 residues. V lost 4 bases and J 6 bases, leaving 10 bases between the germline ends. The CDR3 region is CASSLAERQPQHF. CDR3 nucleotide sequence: TGTGCCAGCAGCTTAGCGGAGCGTCAGCCCCAGCATTTT.

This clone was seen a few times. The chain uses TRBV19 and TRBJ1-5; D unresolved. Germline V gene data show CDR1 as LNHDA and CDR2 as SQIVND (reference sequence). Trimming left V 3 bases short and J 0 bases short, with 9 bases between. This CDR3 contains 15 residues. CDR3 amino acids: CASSIDGNSNQPQHF. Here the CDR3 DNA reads TGTGCCAGTAGTATTGACGGGAATAGCAATCAGCCCCAGCATTTT.

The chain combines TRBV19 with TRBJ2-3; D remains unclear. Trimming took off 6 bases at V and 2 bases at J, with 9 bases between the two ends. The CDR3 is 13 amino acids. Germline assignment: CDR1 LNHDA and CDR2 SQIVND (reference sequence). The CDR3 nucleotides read TGTGCCAGTAGCCTTTTAACCACAGATACGCAGTATTTT. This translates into CASSLLTTDTQYF. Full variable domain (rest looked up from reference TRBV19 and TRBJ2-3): DGGITQSPKYLFRKEGQNVTLSCEQNLNHDAMYWYRQDPGQGLRLIYYSQIVNDFQKGDIAEGYSVSREKKESFPLTVTSAQKNPTAFYLCASSLLTTDTQYFGPGTRLTVL.

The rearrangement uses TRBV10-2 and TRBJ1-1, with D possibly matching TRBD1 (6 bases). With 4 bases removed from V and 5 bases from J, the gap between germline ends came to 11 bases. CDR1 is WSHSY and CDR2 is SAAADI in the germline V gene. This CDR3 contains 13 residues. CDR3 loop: CASSGQGGTEAFF. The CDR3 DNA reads TGCGCCAGCAGTGGACAAGGGGGAACTGAAGCTTTCTTT.

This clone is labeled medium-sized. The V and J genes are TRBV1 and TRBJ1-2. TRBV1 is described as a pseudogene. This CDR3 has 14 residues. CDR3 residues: CASSQGDPEYGYTF. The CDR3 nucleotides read TGCGCCAGCAGCCAAGGGGACCCGGAATATGGCTACACCTTC.